This note documents a single TCR beta chain sequence. The antigen is not known. The sample originates from a study of response to subunit inactivated influenza vaccine. Study results and limitations: Authors suggested each seasonal flu vaccination may recruit only limited numbers of new T cells.

V lost 5 bases, J lost 2 bases, and 18 bases lay in between. This CDR3 has 16 amino acids. Germline V CDR1 and CDR2: MNHNS, SASEGT. TCRdb re-called the RT-PCR reads with MiXCR, one entry per CDR3 protein. The profile shows around 530,000 distinct CDR3 sequences, approximately 17% of them singletons. The material was CD4+ T cells sorted from PBMCs, obtained roughly 24 months after vaccination. J is TRBJ2-5 and V is TRBV6-1, with D uncertain. The sequence was collected from a man between 50 and 75 years old who received an inactivated influenza vaccine. The CDR3: CASSPPRNVLQETQYF. The CDR3 nucleotides read TGTGCCAGCAGTCCCCCCCGGAACGTTCTACAAGAGACCCAGTACTTC.